The 10 T cell receptor beta chains below were found in one sample sequenced in a study of CD8+ T cells in alopecia areata. Stated treatment: oral pan-JAK inhibitor, 5-10 mg twice daily. RNA extraction and reverse transcription yielded cDNA as sequencing template. TCRdb keeps only in-frame clones here, not all; method: immunoSEQ multiplex PCR. The repertoire holds about 210,000 clones, with more than 30% as singletons. Specimen: CD4+ T cells sorted from blood, collected at approximately week 30, from a patient treated with tofacitinib. These receptor sequences come from a human donor with alopecia areata.

The rearrangement links TRBV6-5 to TRBJ1-5; 8 bases fit TRBD1. Germline CDR1 MNHEY, CDR2 SVGAGI. The J segment lost 3 bases and the V segment lost 5 bases, leaving 6 bases of the junction unmatched. The CDR3 has 15 residues. The CDR3 DNA reads as TGTGCCAGCAGTAAGACAGGGGTCGCCAATCAGCCCCAGCATTTT. As protein: CASSKTGVANQPQHF.

This clone was observed a few times. The rearrangement joins TRBV19 to TRBJ2-3; D possibly corresponds to TRBD2 (6 bases). The V end lost 3 bases, the J end lost 2 bases, and 12 bases lay between the germline ends. Looked up from germline, CDR1 is LNHDA and CDR2 is SQIVND (reference sequence). This CDR3 has 15 amino acids. CDR3 region: CASSMEGRATDTQYF. The CDR3 nucleotides are TGTGCCAGTAGTATGGAGGGGCGGGCCACAGATACGCAGTATTTT. The full variable domain, rest sourced from reference TRBV19 and TRBJ2-3, is DGGITQSPKYLFRKEGQNVTLSCEQNLNHDAMYWYRQDPGQGLRLIYYSQIVNDFQKGDIAEGYSVSREKKESFPLTVTSAQKNPTAFYLCASSMEGRATDTQYFGPGTRLTVL.

This clone was observed a handful of times. The J gene is TRBJ2-5, the V gene TRBV5-1; D possibly uses TRBD1 or TRBD2 (5 bases each). Germline V gene sequence: CDR1 SGHRS, CDR2 YFSETQ. CDR3 size: 13 residues. V lost 6 bases and J 4 bases, leaving 13 bases between the germline ends. The CDR3, as DNA: TGCGCCAGCACGGTGGGGGATGGAGAGACCCAGTACTTC. It specifies CASTVGDGETQYF. The full variable domain, with the rest looked up from reference TRBV5-1 and TRBJ2-5, is KAGVTQTPRYLIKTRGQQVTLSCSPISGHRSVSWYQQTPGQGLQFLFEYFSETQRNKGNFPGRFSGRQFSNSRSEMNVSTLELGDSALYLCASTVGDGETQYFGPGTRLLVL.

The chain links TRBV5-1 to TRBJ2-6, with 7 bases lining up with TRBD1. Germline CDR1 reads SGHRS; CDR2 reads YFSETQ. CDR3 length equals 18 residues. V lost 5 bases to trimming and J lost 3 bases; unmatched junction nucleotides: 14. The CDR3 nucleotides read TGCGCCAGCAGGCCGACAGGGCTCCACATCGGTGGGGCCAACGTCCTGACTTTC. This translates into CASRPTGLHIGGANVLTF.

This clone has only a few counts. Other DNA sequences in the same sample also yield this CDR3. This chain connects TRBV18 to TRBJ1-2; perhaps TRBD1 as D (6 bases). CDR1 is KGHSH, CDR2 LQKENI, per germline. There are 14 residues in the CDR3. The V end was cut by 3 bases, the J end by 2 bases, with 10 bases between. CDR3 residues: CASSPQGQNYGYTF. CDR3 nucleotide sequence: TGTGCCAGCTCACCGCAGGGGCAGAACTATGGCTACACCTTC.

The V call is TRBV11-2, the J call TRBJ2-7, with a possible D match to TRBD1 (6 bases). V was cut by 4 bases and J by 2 bases, with 12 bases left in between. CDR3 size: 14 residues. In germline, CDR1 is SGHAT, CDR2 FQNNGV. CDR3 nucleotide sequence: TGTGCCAGCAGCTCCGTGGACAGACCCTACGAGCAGTACTTC. Residues: CASSSVDRPYEQYF.

This chain uses TRBV25-1 with TRBJ1-2; possible D gene TRBD1, 5 bases. Deletions cut 2 bases from V and 4 bases from J, with 14 bases between. The CDR3 is made up of 15 amino acids. The germline V gene has CDR1 MGHDK and CDR2 SYGVNS. The CDR3 DNA sequence: TGTGCCAGCAGTGAACCCTCGCAGGGTGGCTATGGCTACACCTTC. Amino acids: CASSEPSQGGYGYTF.

The chain recombines TRBV7-9 with TRBJ1-5; TRBD1 might be the D (6 bases). V gave up 4 bases and J gave up 7 bases, with 11 bases separating them. Germline V gene data show CDR1 as SEHNR and CDR2 as FQNEAQ (reference sequence). This CDR3 has 13 residues. CDR3: CASSSNGGQPQHF. DNA for the CDR3: TGTGCCAGCAGCTCGAACGGGGGCCAGCCCCAGCATTTT.

The chain joins TRBV27 to TRBJ1-5; perhaps TRBD1 as D (6 bases). V dropped 3 bases and J dropped 7 bases, with 16 bases sitting between them. Germline CDR1 reads MNHEY; CDR2 reads SMNVEV (reference sequence). The CDR3 length is 15 residues. CDR3 sequence (DNA): TGTGCCAGCAGTTTTCAAGCGGGGGCCAGCCAGCCCCAGCATTTT. This codes for CASSFQAGASQPQHF.

J is TRBJ1-1 and V is TRBV28, with TRBD1 matching 7 bases. The V and J ends lost 6 bases and 6 bases, in that order; junction bases with no gene match: 7. Germline CDR1 and CDR2: MDHEN and SYDVKM. The CDR3 is made up of 13 amino acids. The CDR3 sequence is CASSRGGQSEAFF. In DNA form, the CDR3 reads TGTGCCAGCAGCCGGGGGGGACAGTCTGAAGCTTTCTTT.